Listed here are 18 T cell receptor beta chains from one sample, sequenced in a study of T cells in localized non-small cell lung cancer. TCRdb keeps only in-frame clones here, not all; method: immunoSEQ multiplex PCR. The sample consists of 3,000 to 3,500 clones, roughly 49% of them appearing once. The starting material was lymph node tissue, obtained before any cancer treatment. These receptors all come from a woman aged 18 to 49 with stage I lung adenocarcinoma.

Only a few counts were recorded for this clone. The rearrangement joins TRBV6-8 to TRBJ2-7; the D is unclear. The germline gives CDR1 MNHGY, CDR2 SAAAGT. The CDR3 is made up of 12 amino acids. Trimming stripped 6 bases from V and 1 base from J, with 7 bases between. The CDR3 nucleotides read TGTGCCAGCAGATCACCTTCCTACGAGCAGTACTTC. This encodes CASRSPSYEQYF.

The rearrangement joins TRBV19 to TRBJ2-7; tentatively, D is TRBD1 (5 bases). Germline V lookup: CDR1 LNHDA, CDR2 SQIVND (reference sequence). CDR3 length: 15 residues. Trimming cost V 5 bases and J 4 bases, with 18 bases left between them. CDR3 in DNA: TGTGCCAGTAGTCTTAGGGGTGGGCTTGGTTACGAGCAGTACTTC. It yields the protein CASSLRGGLGYEQYF.

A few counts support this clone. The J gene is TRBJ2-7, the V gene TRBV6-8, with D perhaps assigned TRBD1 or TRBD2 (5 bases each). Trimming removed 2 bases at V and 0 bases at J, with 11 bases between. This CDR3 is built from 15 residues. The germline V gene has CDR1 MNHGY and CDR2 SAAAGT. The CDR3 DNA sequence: TGTGCCAGCAGTTACCGGGACCGGAGCTCCTACGAGCAGTACTTC. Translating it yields CASSYRDRSSYEQYF.

CDR3 in DNA: TGTGCCTGGAGGAGTAAGTTGTTTCAGCCCCAGCATTTT. Protein sequence: CAWRSKLFQPQHF. The genes are TRBV30 and TRBJ1-5, with unresolved D. Germline CDR1 reads GTSNPN; CDR2 reads SVGIG (reference sequence). Trimming took 3 bases from V and 6 from J, leaving 12 bases between them. CDR3 length: 13 amino acids.

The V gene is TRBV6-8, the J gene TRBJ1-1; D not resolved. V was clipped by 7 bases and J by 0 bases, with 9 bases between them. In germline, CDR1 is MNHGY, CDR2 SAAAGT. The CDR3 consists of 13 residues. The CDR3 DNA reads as TGTGCCAGCACCCCTCAAGTGAACACTGAAGCTTTCTTT. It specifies CASTPQVNTEAFF.

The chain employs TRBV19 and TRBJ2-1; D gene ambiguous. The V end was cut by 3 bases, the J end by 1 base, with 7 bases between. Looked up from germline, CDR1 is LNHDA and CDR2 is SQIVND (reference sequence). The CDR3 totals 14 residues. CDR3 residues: CASSIYGSYNEQFF. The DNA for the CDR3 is TGTGCCAGTAGTATTTACGGTTCCTACAATGAGCAGTTCTTC. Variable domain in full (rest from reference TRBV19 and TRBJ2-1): DGGITQSPKYLFRKEGQNVTLSCEQNLNHDAMYWYRQDPGQGLRLIYYSQIVNDFQKGDIAEGYSVSREKKESFPLTVTSAQKNPTAFYLCASSIYGSYNEQFFGPGTRLTVL.

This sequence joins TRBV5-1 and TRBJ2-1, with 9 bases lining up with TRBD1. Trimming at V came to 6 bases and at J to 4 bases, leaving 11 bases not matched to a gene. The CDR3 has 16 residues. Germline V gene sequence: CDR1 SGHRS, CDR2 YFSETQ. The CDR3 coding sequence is TGCGCCAGCACCCTGGGCGGGACAGGGACGTACAATGAGCAGTTCTTC. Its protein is CASTLGGTGTYNEQFF. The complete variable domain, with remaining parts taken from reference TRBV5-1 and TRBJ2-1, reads KAGVTQTPRYLIKTRGQQVTLSCSPISGHRSVSWYQQTPGQGLQFLFEYFSETQRNKGNFPGRFSGRQFSNSRSEMNVSTLELGDSALYLCASTLGGTGTYNEQFFGPGTRLTVL.

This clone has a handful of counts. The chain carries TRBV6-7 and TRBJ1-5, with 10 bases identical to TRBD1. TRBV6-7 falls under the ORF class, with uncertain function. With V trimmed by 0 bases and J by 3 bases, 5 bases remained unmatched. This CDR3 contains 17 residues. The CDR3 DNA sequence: TGTGCCAGCAGTTACTCGAGCGGGACAGGGGTCAATCAGCCCCAGCATTTT. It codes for CASSYSSGTGVNQPQHF.

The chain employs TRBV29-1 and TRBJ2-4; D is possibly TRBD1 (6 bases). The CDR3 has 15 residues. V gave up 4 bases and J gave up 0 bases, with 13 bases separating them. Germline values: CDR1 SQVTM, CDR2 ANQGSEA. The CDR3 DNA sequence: TGCAGCGTTGTAGGGGGTGGACTAGCCAAAAACATTCAGTACTTC. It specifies CSVVGGGLAKNIQYF.

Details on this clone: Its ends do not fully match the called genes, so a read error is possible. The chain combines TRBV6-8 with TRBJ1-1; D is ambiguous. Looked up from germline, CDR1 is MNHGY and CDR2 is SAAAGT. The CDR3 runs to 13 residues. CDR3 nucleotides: TGTGCCATCAGTGGGCAGTCGAACACTGAAGCTTTCTTT. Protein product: CAISGQSNTEAFF.

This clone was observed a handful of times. The CDR3 loop reads CTSSPRSPAGGNYEQYF. CDR3 bases: TGCACCAGCAGCCCCCGCTCCCCAGCGGGAGGAAACTACGAGCAGTACTTC. J is TRBJ2-7 and V is TRBV1; the DNA was not used to check the table's D call, TRBD2. TRBV1 is tagged as a pseudogene. This CDR3 contains 17 residues.

The CDR3 loop reads CANMGQGGSYGYTF. In nucleotides, the CDR3 is TGTGCCAACATGGGACAGGGGGGAAGCTATGGCTACACCTTC. This rearrangement joins TRBV30 to TRBJ1-2; 11 positions agree with TRBD1. The CDR3 extends over 14 amino acids. J was trimmed by 4 bases and V by 8 bases; bases with no gene match: 9. Germline V gives CDR1 GTSNPN, CDR2 SVGIG (reference sequence).

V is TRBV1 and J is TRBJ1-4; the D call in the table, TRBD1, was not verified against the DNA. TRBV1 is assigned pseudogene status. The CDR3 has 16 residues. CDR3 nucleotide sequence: TGCGCCAGCAGCCAAGATCAACAGGGTTGGGATGAAAAACTGTTTTTT. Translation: CASSQDQQGWDEKLFF.

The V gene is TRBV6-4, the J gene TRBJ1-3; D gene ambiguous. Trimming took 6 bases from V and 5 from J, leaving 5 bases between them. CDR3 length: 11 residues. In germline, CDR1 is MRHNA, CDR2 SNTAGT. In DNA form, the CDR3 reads TGTGCCAGCAGATTGAGAAACACCATATATTTT. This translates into CASRLRNTIYF.

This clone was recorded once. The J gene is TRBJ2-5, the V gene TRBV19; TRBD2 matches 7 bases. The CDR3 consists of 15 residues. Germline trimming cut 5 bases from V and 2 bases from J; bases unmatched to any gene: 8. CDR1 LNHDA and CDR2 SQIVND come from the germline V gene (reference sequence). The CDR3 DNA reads TGTGCCAGTAGTCCTGTCTGGGGGGGACAAGAGACCCAGTACTTC. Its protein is CASSPVWGGQETQYF.

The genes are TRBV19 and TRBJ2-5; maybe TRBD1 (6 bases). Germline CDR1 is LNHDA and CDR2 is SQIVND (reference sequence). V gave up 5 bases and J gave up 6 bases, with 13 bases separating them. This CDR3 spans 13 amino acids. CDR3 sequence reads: CASSPQGTQTQYF. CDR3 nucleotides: TGTGCCAGTAGTCCCCAGGGGACCCAGACCCAGTACTTC.

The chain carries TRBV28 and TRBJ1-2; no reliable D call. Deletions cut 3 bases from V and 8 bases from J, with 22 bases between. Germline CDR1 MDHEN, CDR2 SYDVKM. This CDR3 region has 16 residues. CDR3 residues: CASSLFQSPPSSGYTF. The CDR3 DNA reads TGTGCCAGCAGTTTGTTCCAATCCCCGCCCTCGTCGGGCTACACCTTC.

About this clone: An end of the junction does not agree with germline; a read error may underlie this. CDR3: CASSSRQGGDTEVFF. CDR3 coding DNA: TGTGCCAGCTCATCCCGACAGGGCGGCGACACTGAAGTTTTCTTT. The chain combines TRBV18 with TRBJ1-1; 7 bases match TRBD1. This CDR3 region has 15 residues. Germline V gene data show CDR1 as KGHSH and CDR2 as LQKENI. Looking up the rest from reference TRBV18 and TRBJ1-1 gives the full variable domain: NAGVMQNPRHLVRRRGQEARLRCSPMKGHSHVYWYRQLPEEGLKFMVYLQKENIIDESGMPKERFSAEFPKEGPSILRIQQVVRGDSAAYFCASSSRQGGDTEVFFGQGTRLTVV.